Listed below are T cell receptor beta chains from one sample, sequenced in a study of blood T cell repertoires in COVID-19. Some clones are missing from TCRdb's copy, which holds only in-frame ones; the method was immunoSEQ multiplex PCR. The data show around 340,000 clones, about 86% seen once. Specimen: PBMCs or T cells enriched from blood (not recorded which). These receptors were collected from a woman aged 40 to 55 with acute COVID-19. The CDR3 runs from the conserved cysteine through the conserved F or W. A D gene is named only where the DNA matches it firmly.

V gene	D gene	J gene	CDR3 protein
TRBV6-2/TRBV6-3	NA	TRBJ2-1	CASSLARHNGQFF
TRBV21-1	NA	TRBJ2-1	CASSKGGDRGIGDEQFF
TRBV28	TRBD1	TRBJ1-5	CASSWGQGYQPQHF
TRBV6-2/TRBV6-3	NA	TRBJ2-1	CASSRGHTNEQFF
TRBV7-3	TRBD2	TRBJ2-3	CASSTGTSGDTQYF
TRBV12-3/TRBV12-4	NA	TRBJ2-3	CASSLSDTQYF
TRBV5-4	NA	TRBJ1-3	CASSQNGNTIYF
TRBV5-6	NA	TRBJ1-2	CASSLGSHGGPGYTF
TRBV27	TRBD1	TRBJ1-2	CASSLSSGGGGYTF
TRBV5-1	NA	TRBJ2-2	CASSPGGGGTGELFF
TRBV19	TRBD1	TRBJ2-2	CASSLPRDRANTGELFF
TRBV10-2	TRBD2	TRBJ2-1	CASSESGRAGNEQFF
TRBV7-3	TRBD1	TRBJ2-1	CASSPRDRGLNEQFF
TRBV18	TRBD1	TRBJ1-1	CASSSSGGTEAFF
TRBV19	NA	TRBJ1-5	CARRGTLTSQPQHF
TRBV9	TRBD1	TRBJ1-3	CASSAQGAPGNTIYF
TRBV6-5	NA	TRBJ1-3	CALRGSNSGNTIYF
TRBV9	NA	TRBJ2-7	CASSVDPGQGAYEQYF
TRBV5-6	NA	TRBJ1-4	CASSLQASNEKLFF
TRBV7-9	NA	TRBJ2-3	CASSPIWDNNTDTQYF
TRBV7-9	TRBD1	TRBJ1-2	CASSSPGQLNYGYTF
TRBV2	TRBD2	TRBJ2-2	CASSVYQGGTGELFF
TRBV9	NA	TRBJ1-2	CASSVDNRNYGYTF
TRBV9	NA	TRBJ2-3	CASSVGEEDTQYF
TRBV9	NA	TRBJ1-4	CASSVGTLAYEKLFF
TRBV6-2/TRBV6-3	NA	TRBJ2-4	CASSPRPQGAGAKNIQYF
TRBV5-4	NA	TRBJ1-2	CASSPGREYGYTF
TRBV15	NA	TRBJ1-1	CATSRDGERGGEAFF
TRBV5-1	NA	TRBJ2-5	CASSSYETQYF
TRBV4-3	NA	TRBJ2-2	CASSQDPPGGHTGELFF
TRBV10-3	NA	TRBJ2-2	CAISPLKPGELFF
TRBV11-2	TRBD1	TRBJ1-3	CASSPGQSSGNTIYF
TRBV12-3/TRBV12-4	NA	TRBJ2-3	CASSLTPDTQYF
TRBV6-2/TRBV6-3	NA	TRBJ2-2	CASSYWQIGELFF